Below are 9 T cell receptor beta chains sequenced from a single sample in a study of T cell changes during pregnancy in multiple sclerosis (dated by TCRdb to between 2017 and 2020). Library method: the immunoSEQ multiplex PCR assay. TCRdb provides this immuneACCESS table in a form limited to in-frame rearrangements. Some clones are lacking; in checked studies, under half of them reflect an unresolved V gene, and why the rest are absent is not known. The sample contains 35,000 or so clones, more than 70% of them found a single time. The ten largest clones take up 0.75% to 0.9% of the sample. The specimen comprised CD4+ T cells from peripheral blood mononuclear cells, sampled after pregnancy. The receptors originated from a female donor in good health, enrolled as a control in a pregnancy study.

The CDR3 DNA follows: TGTGCCAGCGGGACAGGGGACAACTATAGCAATCAGCCCCAGCATTTT. It translates to CASGTGDNYSNQPQHF. The chain employs TRBV2 and TRBJ1-5, with 10 bases matching TRBD1. Germline CDR1 SNHLY, CDR2 FYNNEI. With V trimmed by 8 bases and J by 0 bases, 7 bases remained unmatched. The CDR3 loop spans 16 amino acids.

The rearrangement links TRBV6-5 to TRBJ1-1, with D possibly being TRBD1 (6 bases). Trimming left V 6 bases short and J 3 bases short, with 11 bases between. CDR1 MNHEY and CDR2 SVGAGI come from the germline V gene. The CDR3 contains 13 residues. The CDR3 spells CASRSSGDTEAFF. The CDR3 DNA reads as TGTGCCAGCAGATCCTCAGGGGACACTGAAGCTTTCTTT.

V gene TRBV4-2 combines with J gene TRBJ1-3; perhaps TRBD1 as D (6 bases). From germline, CDR1 is LGHNA and CDR2 YNFKEQ. The V end lost 3 bases, the J end lost 6 bases, and 15 bases lay between the germline ends. CDR3 size: 15 residues. The CDR3 region is CASSQATGQPNTIYF. The CDR3 region has the DNA TGTGCCAGCAGCCAGGCTACCGGACAGCCAAACACCATATATTTT.

The chain is built from TRBV9 and TRBJ2-3; 12 nucleotides line up with TRBD2. CDR1 is SGDLS and CDR2 is YYNGEE in the germline V gene. The CDR3 is 19 residues long. Trimming at V came to 4 bases and at J to 6 bases, leaving 18 bases not matched to a gene. For the CDR3, the DNA is TGTGCCAGCAGCCTTTGGGCGGGGGCTAGCGGGGGGGCAAGGGATACGCAGTATTTT. It codes for CASSLWAGASGGARDTQYF. Complete variable domain (other parts from reference TRBV9 and TRBJ2-3): DSGVTQTPKHLITATGQRVTLRCSPRSGDLSVYWYQQSLDQGLQFLIQYYNGEERAKGNILERFSAQQFPDLHSELNLSSLELGDSALYFCASSLWAGASGGARDTQYFGPGTRLTVL.

V usage is TRBV7-2 and J usage is TRBJ1-1, with D hard to call. Trimming left V 8 bases short and J 0 bases short, with 10 bases between. CDR1 and CDR2 (germline): SGHTA, FQGNSA. The CDR3 consists of 13 residues. CDR3 sequence reads: CASQSIMNTEAFF. CDR3 bases: TGTGCCAGCCAGTCAATCATGAACACTGAAGCTTTCTTT.

This rearrangement joins TRBV28 to TRBJ1-3, with D maybe TRBD1 (6 bases). Trimming took off 6 bases at V and 0 bases at J, with 12 bases between the two ends. The germline V gene has CDR1 MDHEN and CDR2 SYDVKM. The CDR3 length is 15 residues. CDR3 sequence: CASRGGASSGNTIYF. DNA of the CDR3: TGTGCCAGCAGGGGGGGGGCTTCCTCTGGAAACACCATATATTTT.

The chain combines TRBV18 with TRBJ1-3; 10 bases line up with TRBD1. The CDR3 has 17 amino acids. V lost 3 bases, J lost 0 bases, and 5 bases stayed unmatched. Germline CDR1 is KGHSH and CDR2 is LQKENI. Written as DNA, the CDR3 is TGTGCCAGCTCACCGCCGGGACAGGGGATCTCTGGAAACACCATATATTTT. Translating gives CASSPPGQGISGNTIYF.

The rearrangement links TRBV11-3 to TRBJ2-5; maybe TRBD2 (5 bases). The germline gives CDR1 SGHNT, CDR2 YENEEA. The CDR3 extends over 15 amino acids. Trimming removed 0 bases from V and 5 bases from J, with 13 bases in between. The CDR3 spells CASSLDRASQETQYF. In DNA form, the CDR3 reads TGTGCCAGCAGCTTAGATCGGGCTAGCCAGGAGACCCAGTACTTC.

V gene TRBV5-4 combines with J gene TRBJ1-1; a weak D match, TRBD1 (6 bases). V was cut by 4 bases and J by 5 bases, with 18 bases left in between. CDR1 SGHNT and CDR2 YYREEE come from the germline V gene (reference sequence). The CDR3 consists of 15 residues. The CDR3 is CASSPGSRGATEAFF. The CDR3 DNA reads TGTGCCAGCAGCCCAGGCAGCAGGGGTGCGACTGAAGCTTTCTTT.